These T cell receptor beta chains were read from a single sample in a study of blood T cells in healthy people across ages. From the 5' RACE reads, TCRdb called clonotypes with MiXCR, one entry per CDR3 protein. This repertoire shows 700,000 to 1,000,000 distinct CDR3 sequences, 40% to 50% found once; its top ten account for around 21%. The sample consisted of blood. The source of these receptors is a man aged 60 to 75 in good health. Both conserved end residues are part of each CDR3.

j_gene: TRBJ2-5; v_gene: TRBV7-9; CDR3aa: CASSPGGLAGGPTHQETQYF
j_gene: TRBJ2-3; v_gene: TRBV20-1; CDR3aa: CSARTGTQRTDTQYF
j_gene: TRBJ2-5; v_gene: TRBV11-2; CDR3aa: CASSHGTVQETQYF
j_gene: TRBJ2-3; v_gene: TRBV5-1; CDR3aa: CASSFGTSGGDTQYF
j_gene: TRBJ2-2; v_gene: TRBV10-3; CDR3aa: CAVRPGPSTGELFF
j_gene: TRBJ2-7; v_gene: TRBV4-1; CDR3aa: CASSPPQRESEQYF
j_gene: TRBJ2-3; v_gene: TRBV9; CDR3aa: CASTLSGGTDTQYF
j_gene: TRBJ2-5; v_gene: TRBV24-1; CDR3aa: CATAAGGAETQYF
j_gene: TRBJ2-1; v_gene: TRBV20-1; CDR3aa: CSARDERRQGGNEQFF
j_gene: TRBJ2-6; v_gene: TRBV4-3; CDR3aa: CASSPGTSGSAGANVLTF
j_gene: TRBJ2-3; v_gene: TRBV7-9; CDR3aa: CASIPVALTDTQYF
j_gene: TRBJ2-5; v_gene: TRBV20-1; CDR3aa: CSARISRTQYF
j_gene: TRBJ2-7; v_gene: TRBV6-2/TRBV6-3; CDR3aa: CASRRSGPIYEQYF
j_gene: TRBJ2-1; v_gene: TRBV5-1; CDR3aa: CASSLENRANNEQFF
j_gene: TRBJ2-1; v_gene: TRBV6-5; CDR3aa: CASSDGQGTGEQFF
j_gene: TRBJ2-2; v_gene: TRBV9; CDR3aa: CASSPSLVGGRMRTGELFF
j_gene: TRBJ2-1; v_gene: TRBV25-1; CDR3aa: CASGPWQGAAFF
j_gene: TRBJ2-7; v_gene: TRBV20-1; CDR3aa: CSAQGERGSYEQYF
j_gene: TRBJ1-1; v_gene: TRBV7-2; CDR3aa: CASRVGAMNTEAFF
j_gene: TRBJ2-1; v_gene: TRBV6-1; CDR3aa: CASSEWSLAGENSYNEQFF
j_gene: TRBJ2-7; v_gene: TRBV10-3; CDR3aa: CAISGNRDSYEQYF
j_gene: TRBJ2-7; v_gene: TRBV10-3; CDR3aa: CAISDYFPYEQYF
j_gene: TRBJ1-1; v_gene: TRBV9; CDR3aa: CASSVASGNTEAFF
j_gene: TRBJ1-2; v_gene: TRBV18; CDR3aa: CASSPPGPRWNYGYTF
j_gene: NA; v_gene: TRBV9; CDR3aa: CASSPHPGQGDEQYF
j_gene: TRBJ2-3; v_gene: TRBV9; CDR3aa: CASSVDRDGDTQYF
j_gene: TRBJ1-1; v_gene: TRBV2; CDR3aa: CASSVEGRTEAFF
j_gene: TRBJ2-1; v_gene: TRBV7-2; CDR3aa: CASYREGGYNEQFF
j_gene: TRBJ2-1; v_gene: TRBV10-1; CDR3aa: CASSGTGNNEQFF
j_gene: TRBJ2-2; v_gene: TRBV6-5; CDR3aa: CASSYDTLYTGELFF
j_gene: TRBJ1-5; v_gene: TRBV6-2/TRBV6-3; CDR3aa: CASRGRDQPQHF
j_gene: TRBJ2-3; v_gene: TRBV11-2; CDR3aa: CASSPPTSGGADTQYF
j_gene: TRBJ2-7; v_gene: TRBV7-2; CDR3aa: CASSPPGGASYEQYF
j_gene: TRBJ2-1; v_gene: TRBV7-9; CDR3aa: CASSCVHGNEQFF
j_gene: TRBJ1-6; v_gene: TRBV6-5; CDR3aa: CASSYTGFYNSPLHF
j_gene: TRBJ2-3; v_gene: TRBV2; CDR3aa: CASSELELDTQYF
j_gene: TRBJ2-7; v_gene: TRBV6-6; CDR3aa: CASRADGYEQYF
j_gene: TRBJ2-1; v_gene: TRBV4-3; CDR3aa: CASSQDKASGGPRANEQFF
j_gene: TRBJ2-3; v_gene: TRBV14; CDR3aa: CASSQEGAYTQYF
j_gene: TRBJ2-1; v_gene: TRBV4-1; CDR3aa: CASSQNWGSNEQFF
j_gene: NA; v_gene: TRBV11-1; CDR3aa: CASSLGQGNYNEQYF
j_gene: TRBJ1-4; v_gene: TRBV30; CDR3aa: CAWSVGIINEKLFF
j_gene: TRBJ2-1; v_gene: TRBV7-2; CDR3aa: CASRGTSVGGSYNEQFF
j_gene: TRBJ2-6; v_gene: TRBV6-1; CDR3aa: CASRPRDVKSGANVLTF
j_gene: TRBJ2-7; v_gene: TRBV14; CDR3aa: CASSQGGLAAYEQYF
j_gene: NA; v_gene: TRBV25-1; CDR3aa: CANSDDRTGRETQYF